The source of this T cell receptor (beta chain) is a study of circulating tumor DNA in untreated peripheral T-cell lymphoma. A word on this clone: Its antigen is undetermined.

Overall study findings and caveats: Tumor-specific clonotypes: identified in approximately 76% of patients, 85% to 90% of baseline tissues.

The repertoire was sequenced with immunoSEQ multiplex PCR; TCRdb's copy has only in-frame clones and lacks some. The sample shows about 2,400 clones, about four fifths of them seen only once. The sample consisted of tumor tissue. The TCR was taken from a human donor with peripheral T-cell lymphoma.

The CDR3 DNA follows: TGTGCCAGCAGTTTATTCGCTGTTCTGAGCTCCTACAATGAGCAGTTCTTC. This translates into CASSLFAVLSSYNEQFF. The J gene is TRBJ2-1, the V gene TRBV28; no clear D gene. This CDR3 region has 17 residues. The V and J ends lost 1 base and 0 bases respectively, with 13 bases between them. Germline V gives CDR1 MDHEN, CDR2 SYDVKM.